What follows is one TCR beta chain and its context. The antigen is undetermined. The sample originates from a study of T cell responses to AZD1222 COVID-19 vaccine. Broader study findings: Donors were chiefly white British, with a greater number of females, and clonal diversity was perhaps underestimated. Sampling captured repertoires only after the peak T cell response.

CDR3 length equals 12 residues. V dropped 7 bases and J dropped 8; count of bases not matched to a gene: 4. Germline-derived CDR1 and CDR2 are MDHEN and SYDVKM. Clones were sequenced by immunoSEQ multiplex PCR, and TCRdb holds only the in-frame ones, with some missing. The sample consists of approximately 85,000 clones, about 86% of them appearing once. This clonotype was sampled from an adult in good health. V gene TRBV28 combines with J gene TRBJ2-1; 8 bases are a match to TRBD2. The material sequenced was peripheral blood, taken on day 0 of AZD1222 vaccination. CDR3 in DNA: TGTGCCAGCAACCCGGGAGGGTATGAGCAGTTCTTC. It specifies CASNPGGYEQFF. The full variable domain, rest sourced from reference TRBV28 and TRBJ2-1, is DVKVTQSSRYLVKRTGEKVFLECVQDMDHENMFWYRQDPGLGLRLIYFSYDVKMKEKGDIPEGYSVSREKKERFSLILESASTNQTSMYLCASNPGGYEQFFGPGTRLTVL.